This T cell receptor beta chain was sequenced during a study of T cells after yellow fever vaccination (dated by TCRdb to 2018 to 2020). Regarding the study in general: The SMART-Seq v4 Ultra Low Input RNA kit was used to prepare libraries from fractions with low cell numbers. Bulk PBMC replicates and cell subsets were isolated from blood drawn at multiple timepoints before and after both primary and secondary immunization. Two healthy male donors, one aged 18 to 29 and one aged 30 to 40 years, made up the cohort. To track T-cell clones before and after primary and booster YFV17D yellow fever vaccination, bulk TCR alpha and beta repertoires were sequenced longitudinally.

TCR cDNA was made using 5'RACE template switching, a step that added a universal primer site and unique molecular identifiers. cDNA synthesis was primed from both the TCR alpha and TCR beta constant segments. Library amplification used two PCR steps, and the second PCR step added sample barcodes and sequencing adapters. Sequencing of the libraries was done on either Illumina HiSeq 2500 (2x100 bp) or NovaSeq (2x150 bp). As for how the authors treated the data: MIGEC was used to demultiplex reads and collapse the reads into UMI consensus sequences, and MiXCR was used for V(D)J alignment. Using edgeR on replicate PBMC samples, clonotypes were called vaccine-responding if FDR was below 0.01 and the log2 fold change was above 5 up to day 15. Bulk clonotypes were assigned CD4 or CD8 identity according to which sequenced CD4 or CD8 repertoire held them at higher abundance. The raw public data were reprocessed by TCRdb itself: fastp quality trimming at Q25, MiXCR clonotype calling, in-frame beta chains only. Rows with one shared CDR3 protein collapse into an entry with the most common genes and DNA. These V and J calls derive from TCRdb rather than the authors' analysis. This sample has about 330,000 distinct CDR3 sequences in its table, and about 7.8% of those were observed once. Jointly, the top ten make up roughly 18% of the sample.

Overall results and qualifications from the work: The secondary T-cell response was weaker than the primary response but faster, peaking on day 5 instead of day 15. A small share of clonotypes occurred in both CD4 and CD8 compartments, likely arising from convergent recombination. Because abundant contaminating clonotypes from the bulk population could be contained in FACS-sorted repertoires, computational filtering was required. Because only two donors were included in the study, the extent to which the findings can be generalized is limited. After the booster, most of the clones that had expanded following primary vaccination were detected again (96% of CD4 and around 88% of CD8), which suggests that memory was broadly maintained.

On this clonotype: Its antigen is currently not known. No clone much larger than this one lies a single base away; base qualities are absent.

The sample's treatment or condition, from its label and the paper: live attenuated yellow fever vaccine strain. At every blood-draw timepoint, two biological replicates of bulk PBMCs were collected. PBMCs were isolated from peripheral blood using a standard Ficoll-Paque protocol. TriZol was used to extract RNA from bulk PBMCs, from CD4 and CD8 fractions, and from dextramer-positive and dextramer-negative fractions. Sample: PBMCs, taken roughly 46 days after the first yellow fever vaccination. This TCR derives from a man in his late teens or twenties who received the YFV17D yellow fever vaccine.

The nucleotide sequence reads TGTGCCATCAGTGAATCCCAGGGTCGGCACGAGCAGTACGTC. Its protein reads: CAISESQGRHEQYV. Recombination joined TRBV10-3 with TRBJ2-7; a tentative D match to TRBD1 spans 5 bases. Relative to germline, V is 3 bases shorter and J is 5 bases shorter, with 14 bases between their ends. The CDR1 and CDR2 encoded by the germline V gene are ENHRY and SYGVKD. The CDR3 covers 14 residues, taking in both the cysteine and the valine. Only the CDR3 DNA stays, 42 bases, in frame from base 1.